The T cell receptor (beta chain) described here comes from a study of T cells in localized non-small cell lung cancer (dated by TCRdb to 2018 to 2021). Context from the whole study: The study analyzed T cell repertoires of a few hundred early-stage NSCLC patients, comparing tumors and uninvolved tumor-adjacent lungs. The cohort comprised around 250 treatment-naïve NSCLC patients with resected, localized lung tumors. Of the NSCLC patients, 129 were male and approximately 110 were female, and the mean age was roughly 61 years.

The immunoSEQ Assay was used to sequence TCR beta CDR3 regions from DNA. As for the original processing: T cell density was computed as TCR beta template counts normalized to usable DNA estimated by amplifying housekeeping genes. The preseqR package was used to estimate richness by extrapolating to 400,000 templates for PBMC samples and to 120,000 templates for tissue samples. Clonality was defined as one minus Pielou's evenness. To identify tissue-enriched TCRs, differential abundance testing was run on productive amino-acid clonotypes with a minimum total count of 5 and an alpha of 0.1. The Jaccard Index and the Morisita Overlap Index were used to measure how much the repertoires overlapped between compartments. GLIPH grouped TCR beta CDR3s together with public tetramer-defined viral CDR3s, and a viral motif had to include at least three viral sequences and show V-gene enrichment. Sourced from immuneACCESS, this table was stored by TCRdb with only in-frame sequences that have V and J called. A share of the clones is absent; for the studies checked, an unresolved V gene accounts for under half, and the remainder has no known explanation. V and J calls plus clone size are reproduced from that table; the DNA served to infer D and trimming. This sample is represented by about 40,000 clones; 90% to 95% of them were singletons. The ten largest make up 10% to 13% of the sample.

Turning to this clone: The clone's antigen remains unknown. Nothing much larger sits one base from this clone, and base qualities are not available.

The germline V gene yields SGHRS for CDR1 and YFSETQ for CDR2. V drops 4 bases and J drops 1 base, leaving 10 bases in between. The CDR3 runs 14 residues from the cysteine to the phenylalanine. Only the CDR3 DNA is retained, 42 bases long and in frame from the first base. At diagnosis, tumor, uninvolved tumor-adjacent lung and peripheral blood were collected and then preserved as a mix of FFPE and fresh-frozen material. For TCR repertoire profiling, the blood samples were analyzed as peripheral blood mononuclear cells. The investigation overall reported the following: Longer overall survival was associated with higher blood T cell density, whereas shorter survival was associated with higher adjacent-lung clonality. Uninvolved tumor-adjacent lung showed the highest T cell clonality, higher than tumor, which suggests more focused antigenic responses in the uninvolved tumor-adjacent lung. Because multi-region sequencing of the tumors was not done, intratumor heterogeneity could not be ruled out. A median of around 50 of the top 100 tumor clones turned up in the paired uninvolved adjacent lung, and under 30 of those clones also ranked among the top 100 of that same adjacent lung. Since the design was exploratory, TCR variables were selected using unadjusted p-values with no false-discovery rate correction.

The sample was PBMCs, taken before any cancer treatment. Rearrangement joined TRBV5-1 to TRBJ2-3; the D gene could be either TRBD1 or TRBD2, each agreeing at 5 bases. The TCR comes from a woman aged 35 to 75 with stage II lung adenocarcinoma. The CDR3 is CASSKGPGTDTQYF. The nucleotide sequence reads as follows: TGCGCCAGCAGCAAGGGACCAGGCACAGATACGCAGTATTTT.